Sequencing of this T cell receptor (beta chain) was carried out in a study of shared clonotypes between healthy human individuals. Data came from immunoSEQ multiplex PCR; TCRdb stores just in-frame clones and leaves some out. In the table there are some 2 million clones, about 95% of which are singletons. Selected positively for CCR7 and CD45RO-negative, naive CD8 cells excluded terminally differentiated effector memory CD45RA+ cells. Germline V gene lookup returns CDR1 LNHDA and CDR2 SQIVND (reference sequence). The germline V and J ends were trimmed by 4 bases and 4 bases, with 16 bases remaining between them. The CDR3 has 15 residues.

Specimen: naive CD8+ T cells sorted from blood. This clonotype originated in a man younger than 35 in good health. The chain recombines TRBV19 with TRBJ1-2; possibly TRBD1 for D (5 bases). The CDR3 DNA is TGTGCCAGTAGTACCCTTGGGGGATATATCTATGGCTACACCTTC. It codes for CASSTLGGYIYGYTF.